These T cell receptor beta chains were read from a single sample in a study of blood T cell repertoires in COVID-19. The protocol was immunoSEQ multiplex PCR, while the TCRdb copy is restricted to in-frame clones and leaves out a portion. The sample yields 360,000 or so clones, over 75% seen once. Source material: PBMCs or T cells enriched from blood (not recorded which). The receptors were sampled from a woman aged 25 to 39 who had recovered from COVID-19. Both conserved end residues are part of each CDR3.

>15|TRBV2
CASRRLASSYNEQFF
>16|TRBV5-1
CASSGDRPPWAYEQYF
>18|TRBV2
CASRGTADSGRAFYEQYF
>15|TRBV27
CASSPRDRVTDTQYF
>16|TRBV6-6
CASSYAGQASNQPQHF
>16|TRBV7-8
CASSPLGRVSNQPQHF
>16|TRBV6-2/TRBV6-3
CASSYSPGGYRTEAFF
>12|TRBV10-2
CASSEQGNKLFF
>14|TRBV5-4
CASSSRSQIYGYTF
>17|TRBV11-2
CASSLDPPGQQNTEAFF
>13|TRBV7-3
CASSLWGGPEAFF
>15|TRBV9
CASRAGTSAIDEQFF
>12|TRBV5-1
CASSFNTYEQYF
>13|TRBV15
CATSRDKGTQAFF
>13|TRBV12-5
CASGLEQGSTQYF
>15|TRBV12-5
CASGIGTGGGGTQYF
>19|TRBV5-1
CASTSEGTSGGALYNEQFF
>13|TRBV6-5
CASSYLANTEAFF
>15|TRBV5-1
CASSLLGLVGNEQFF
>16|TRBV3-1/TRBV3-2
CASSQPGQGRKDTQYF
>13|TRBV29-1
CSVRTGWNGELFF
>13|TRBV27
CASSYTGIYGYTF
>13|TRBV7-9
CASTFQGAHGYTF
>14|TRBV6-5
CASSMGASSYEQYF
>17|TRBV27
CASSSRRSGNSYNEQFF
>15|TRBV29-1
CSVRPGLAGGTEQYF
>13|TRBV15
CATSRGEGSGYTF
>11|TRBV20-1
CSARGLGEQYF
>13|TRBV7-9
CASTNTGSETQYF
>19|TRBV6-1
CASSARTSGGAGFYNEQFF
>16|TRBV24-1
CATSDHPQAGNYGYTF
>16|TRBV5-5
CASSLGRGLRQETQYF
>14|TRBV4-2
CASSQVADTDTQYF
>15|TRBV18
CASSHGTSGPDTQYF
>13|TRBV5-1
CASSSGGGSPLHF
>14|TRBV7-3
CASSNGGSGNTIYF
>12|TRBV11-3
CASSFSGSGQYF
>16|TRBV3-1/TRBV3-2
CASSLGTGARWSPLHF
>12|TRBV6-5
CASSLNSYEQYF
>15|TRBV5-1
CASSRDSVANYGYTF
>13|TRBV12-3/TRBV12-4
CASSFSKHTEAFF
>18|TRBV6-4
CASSGGQGKLLMNTEAFF
>14|TRBV5-1
CASSHPSGNTEAFF
>13|TRBV6-4
CASSATGSGEQFF
>15|TRBV7-3
CASSPGLAFQETQYF
>12|TRBV7-6
CASSPQGNTIYF
>16|TRBV6-6
CASRPVAGGPGDTQYF
>14|TRBV11-2
CASSSTGGSTEAFF